Listed here are 4 T cell receptor beta chains from one sample, sequenced in a study of identical twins. MiXCR was run by TCRdb on the 5' RACE reads, yielding one entry per CDR3 protein. The table records a few hundred thousand distinct CDR3 sequences, about 15% of them present only once. The same sample was also used in a study of yellow fever vaccine responses in identical twins.

Material for sequencing was CD4+ T cells sorted from blood. These receptors were collected from a woman aged 18-29 years in good health.

The chain carries TRBV12-3 or TRBV12-4 and TRBJ2-7, with D hard to call. The CDR3 consists of 13 residues. Trimming took 5 bases from V and 2 from J, leaving 10 bases between them. The DNA for the CDR3 is TGTGCCAGCAGTGATACACATACCTACGAGCAGTACTTC. Its translation is CASSDTHTYEQYF.

The chain is built from TRBV7-9 and TRBJ1-1, with D possibly TRBD1 on 6 matching bases. This CDR3 has 14 amino acids. V shed 4 bases and J shed 6 bases, with 15 bases lying between them. Germline values: CDR1 SEHNR, CDR2 FQNEAQ (reference sequence). In DNA form, the CDR3 reads TGTGCCAGCAGCTGGCCCTTCGGGGGCCCTGAAGCTTTCTTT. It encodes CASSWPFGGPEAFF.

This clonotype was seen more than once but under ten times. CDR3 loop: CASSQEGSLADSSTDTQYF. CDR3 DNA sequence: TGTGCCAGCAGCCAAGAAGGGTCACTAGCGGATTCTAGCACAGATACGCAGTATTTT. This chain connects TRBV4-2 to TRBJ2-3, with 8 bases aligning to TRBD2. Trimming cost V 0 bases and J 0 bases; bases outside gene matches: 11. The CDR3 is 19 amino acids. The V gene's germline CDR1 is LGHNA and CDR2 YNFKEQ.

This clonotype has a handful of counts. This chain joins TRBV24-1 and TRBJ1-2; D is uncertain. CDR3 length equals 14 residues. V shed 3 bases and J shed 4 bases, with 11 bases lying between them. CDR1 and CDR2 from the germline V gene are KGHDR and SFDVKD. The CDR3 spells CATSDGQHSYGYTF. CDR3 bases: TGTGCCACCAGTGATGGGCAGCACTCCTATGGCTACACCTTC.